Listed below are T cell receptor beta chains from one sample, sequenced in a study of early T cells in non-severe SARS-CoV-2 infection. A single record per CDR3 protein comes from TCRdb applying MiXCR to the 5' RACE reads. The repertoire holds around 50,000 distinct CDR3 sequences, with about 5.6% as singletons. Sequenced: whole blood. These receptors were collected from an adult who was a healthcare worker with PCR-confirmed SARS-CoV-2 infection or an uninfected control (not recorded which). Each CDR3 is given with its conserved first and last residue. The D gene is left open where the match is weak. Rows give clone size only sometimes, using once, few, many, or a class for an expanded clone.

clone_size j_call v_call d_call cdr3_nt cdr3_aa
many TRBJ1-1 TRBV19 - TGTGCCAGTAGTCTCGACCACGGTCAGGGGCGTACTGAAGCTTTCTTT CASSLDHGQGRTEAFF
many TRBJ2-7 TRBV10-3 - TGTGCCATCCGGGAGAGCAGTCTCGCCGAGCAGTACTTC CAIRESSLAEQYF
- TRBJ1-1 TRBV20-1 - TGCAGTGCCCGACCGGGACATACGAACACTGAAGCTTTCTTT CSARPGHTNTEAFF
- TRBJ2-6 TRBV12-3/TRBV12-4 - TGTGCCAGCACCCCGGGGGAGGCAGGGGCCAACGTCCTGACTTTC CASTPGEAGANVLTF
many TRBJ2-7 TRBV6-2/TRBV6-3 - TGTGCCAGCAGTTACCCTGACGTGCAGTACTTC CASSYPDVQYF
few TRBJ2-7 TRBV6-6 - TGTGCCAGCAGTTACGACCGGGACACCCCCTCCTACGAGCAGTACTTC CASSYDRDTPSYEQYF
- TRBJ1-4 TRBV28 TRBD1 TGTGCCAGCAGATTCCCGGGACAGGGCGATGAAAAACTGTTTTTT CASRFPGQGDEKLFF
many TRBJ1-5 TRBV7-6 - TGTGCCAGCAGCCCCCGGTGGGGGGATCAGCCCCAGCATTTT CASSPRWGDQPQHF
few TRBJ2-7 TRBV12-3/TRBV12-4 TRBD2 TGTGCCAGCAGTTCGGGACTAGCGGCCGAGCAGTACTTC CASSSGLAAEQYF
many TRBJ1-2 TRBV11-2 TRBD1 TGTGCCAGCAGCTTACGACAGGGAGGCTACACCTTC CASSLRQGGYTF
many TRBJ2-7 TRBV12-3/TRBV12-4 - TGTGCCAGCAGTTCGAATGCCTACGAGCAGTACTTC CASSSNAYEQYF
many TRBJ2-5 TRBV29-1 TRBD1 TGCAGCGTTTTCCCCTCGGACAGGGCGGAAGAGACCCAGTACTTC CSVFPSDRAEETQYF
many TRBJ2-1 TRBV12-3/TRBV12-4 TRBD1 TGTGCCAGCAACCGCCGGGGACAGGGCAATGAGCAGTTCTTC CASNRRGQGNEQFF
few TRBJ2-5 TRBV7-3 - TGTGCCAGCAGCTTAACCCTTAGGGAGACCCAGTACTTC CASSLTLRETQYF
many TRBJ1-1 TRBV7-2 - TGTGCCAGCAGCTCCCAGCAGGGAACTGAAGCTTTCTTT CASSSQQGTEAFF
- TRBJ1-6 TRBV20-1 - TGCAGTGCTAGAGGTCGCACAGTTAATTCACCCCTCCACTTT CSARGRTVNSPLHF
few TRBJ2-7 TRBV3-1 - TGTGCCAGCAGCCAAGAACAGACCGGGCCCTACGAGCAGTACTTC CASSQEQTGPYEQYF
few TRBJ2-3 TRBV2 TRBD2 TGTGCCAGCAGTGGGGAGGGGCTAGCGGGAGAATCTCTGGGGGATACGCAGTATTTT CASSGEGLAGESLGDTQYF
many TRBJ2-4 TRBV12-3/TRBV12-4 - TGTGCCAGCAGTTTATACAGCCTAGCCAAAAACATTCAGTACTTC CASSLYSLAKNIQYF
many TRBJ2-7 TRBV29-1 - TGCAGCGTCAAAGGGGCAGCCTACGAGCAGTACTTC CSVKGAAYEQYF
many TRBJ2-3 TRBV2 TRBD2 TGTGCCAGCATTGATAGCGGGGGAGTCACAGATACGCAGTATTTT CASIDSGGVTDTQYF
many TRBJ2-5 TRBV7-9 - TGTGCCAGCAGCCGCGTCCGGGGTACGGTAGAGACCCAGTACTTC CASSRVRGTVETQYF
few TRBJ2-5 TRBV19 - TGTGCCAGTAGTACCGGGAAGGCAGGAGGTGGAGAGACCCAGTACTTC CASSTGKAGGGETQYF
many TRBJ2-6 TRBV6-2/TRBV6-3 TRBD1 TGTGCCAGCAGTTACTCGGTGACAGGGGGCCACGGGGCCAACGTCCTGACTTTC CASSYSVTGGHGANVLTF
few TRBJ2-6 TRBV5-1 - TGCGCCAGCAGTAACCCCTCTGGGGCCAACGTCCTGACTTTC CASSNPSGANVLTF
many TRBJ2-7 TRBV6-1 TRBD1 TGTGCCAGCAGTGGGTCGGACAGGGCGCACGAGCAGTACTTC CASSGSDRAHEQYF
many TRBJ2-7 TRBV7-2 - TGTGCCAGCAGCACCGGGACTTATCTCGAGCAGTACTTC CASSTGTYLEQYF